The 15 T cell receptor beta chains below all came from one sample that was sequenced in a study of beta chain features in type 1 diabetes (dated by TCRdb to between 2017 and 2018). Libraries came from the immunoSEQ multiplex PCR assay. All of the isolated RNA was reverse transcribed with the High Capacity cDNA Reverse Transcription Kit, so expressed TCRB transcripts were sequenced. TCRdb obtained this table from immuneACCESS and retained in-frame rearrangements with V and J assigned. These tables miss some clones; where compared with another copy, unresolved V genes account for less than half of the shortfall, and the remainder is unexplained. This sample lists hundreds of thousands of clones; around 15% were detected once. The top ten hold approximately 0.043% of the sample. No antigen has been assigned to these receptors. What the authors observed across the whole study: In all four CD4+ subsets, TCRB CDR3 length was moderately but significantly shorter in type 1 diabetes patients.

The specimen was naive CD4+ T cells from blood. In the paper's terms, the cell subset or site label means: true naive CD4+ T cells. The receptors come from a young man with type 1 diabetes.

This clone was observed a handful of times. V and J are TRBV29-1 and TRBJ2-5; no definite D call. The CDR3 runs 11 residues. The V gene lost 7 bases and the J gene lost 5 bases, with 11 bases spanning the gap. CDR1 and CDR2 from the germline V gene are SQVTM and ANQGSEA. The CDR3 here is CSAAVGETQYF. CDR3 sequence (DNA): TGCAGCGCGGCCGTTGGGGAGACCCAGTACTTC.

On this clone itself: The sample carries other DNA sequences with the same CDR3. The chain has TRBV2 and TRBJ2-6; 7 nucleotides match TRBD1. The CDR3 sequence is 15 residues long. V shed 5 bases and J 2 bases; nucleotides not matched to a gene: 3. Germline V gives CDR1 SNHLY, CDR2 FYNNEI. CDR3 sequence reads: CASSPDRAGANVLTF. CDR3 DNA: TGTGCCAGCAGTCCAGACAGGGCTGGGGCCAACGTCCTGACTTTC. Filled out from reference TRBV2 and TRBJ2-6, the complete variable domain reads EPEVTQTPSHQVTQMGQEVILRCVPISNHLYFYWYRQILGQKVEFLVSFYNNEISEKSEIFDDQFSVERPDGSNFTLKIRSTKLEDSAMYFCASSPDRAGANVLTFGAGSRLTVL.

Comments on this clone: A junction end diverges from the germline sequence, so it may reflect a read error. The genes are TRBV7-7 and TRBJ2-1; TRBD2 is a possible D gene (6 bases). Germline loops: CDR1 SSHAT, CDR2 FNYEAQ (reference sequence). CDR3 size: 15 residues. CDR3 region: CASSLGTPRDNEQFF. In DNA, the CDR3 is TGTGCTAGCAGCTTAGGGACTCCCAGGGACAATGAGCAGTTCTTC.

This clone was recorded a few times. CDR3 loop: CASSLVLAGGNNNEQFF. The CDR3 coding sequence is TGCGCCAGCAGCTTGGTCTTAGCGGGAGGGAACAACAATGAGCAGTTCTTC. The rearrangement links TRBV5-1 to TRBJ2-1, with 11 bases identical to TRBD2. The V segment lost 0 bases and the J segment 5 bases; nucleotides outside the gene matches: 7. This CDR3 comprises 17 residues. The germline gives CDR1 SGHRS, CDR2 YFSETQ.

CDR3 residues: CASSYAGRNTEAFF. Here the CDR3 DNA reads TGTGCCAGCAGTTACGCGGGTAGGAACACTGAAGCTTTCTTT. J is TRBJ1-1 and V is TRBV6-5; D not certain. V was clipped by 2 bases and J by 1 base, with 8 bases between them. This CDR3 region has 14 residues. Germline V lookup: CDR1 MNHEY, CDR2 SVGAGI.

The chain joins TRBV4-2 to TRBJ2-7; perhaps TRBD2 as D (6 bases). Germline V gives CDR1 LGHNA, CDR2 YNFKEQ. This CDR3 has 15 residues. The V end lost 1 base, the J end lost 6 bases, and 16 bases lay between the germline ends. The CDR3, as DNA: TGTGCCAGCAGCCAAGTTCGAGCGGCGGGAAGCGAGCAGTACTTC. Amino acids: CASSQVRAAGSEQYF.

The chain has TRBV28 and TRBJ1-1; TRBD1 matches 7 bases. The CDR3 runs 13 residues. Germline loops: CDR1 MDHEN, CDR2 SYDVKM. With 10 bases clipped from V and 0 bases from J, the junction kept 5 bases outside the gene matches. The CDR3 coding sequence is TGTGCCACCGGACAGGTTTTGAACACTGAAGCTTTCTTT. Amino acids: CATGQVLNTEAFF.

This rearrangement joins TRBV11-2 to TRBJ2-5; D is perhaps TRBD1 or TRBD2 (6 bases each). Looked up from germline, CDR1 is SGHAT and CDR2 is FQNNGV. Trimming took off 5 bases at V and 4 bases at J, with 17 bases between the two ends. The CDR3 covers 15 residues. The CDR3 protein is CASSPVWGAGETQYF. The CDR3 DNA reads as TGTGCCAGCAGCCCAGTCTGGGGGGCGGGAGAGACCCAGTACTTC.

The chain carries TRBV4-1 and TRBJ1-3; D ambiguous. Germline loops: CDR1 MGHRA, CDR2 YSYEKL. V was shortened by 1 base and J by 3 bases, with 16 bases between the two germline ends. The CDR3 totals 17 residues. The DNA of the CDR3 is TGCGCCAGCAGCCAAGGTCCTGGGAGGGTGATTGGAAACACCATATATTTT. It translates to CASSQGPGRVIGNTIYF.

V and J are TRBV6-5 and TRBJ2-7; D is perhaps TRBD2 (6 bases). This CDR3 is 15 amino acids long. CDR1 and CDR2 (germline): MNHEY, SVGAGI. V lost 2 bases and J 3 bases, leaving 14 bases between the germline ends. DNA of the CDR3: TGTGCCAGCAGTTACCGGGACGCGGGGTTCTACGAGCAGTACTTC. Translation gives CASSYRDAGFYEQYF.

Written as DNA, the CDR3 is TGTGCCAGTTCAGGACAGGGTTATGGCTACACCTTC. It translates to CASSGQGYGYTF. V is TRBV6-5 and J is TRBJ1-2, with 8 bases fitting TRBD1. The V gene end was trimmed by 9 bases and the J gene end by 5 bases; junction bases not matched to a gene: 5. Germline V gene lookup returns CDR1 MNHEY and CDR2 SVGAGI. The CDR3 is 12 residues long.

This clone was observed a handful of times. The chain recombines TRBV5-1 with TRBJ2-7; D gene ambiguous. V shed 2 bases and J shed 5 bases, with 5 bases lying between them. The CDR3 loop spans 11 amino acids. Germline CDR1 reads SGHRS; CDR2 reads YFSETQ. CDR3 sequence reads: CASSFANEQYF. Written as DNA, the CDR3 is TGCGCCAGCAGCTTTGCGAACGAGCAGTACTTC.

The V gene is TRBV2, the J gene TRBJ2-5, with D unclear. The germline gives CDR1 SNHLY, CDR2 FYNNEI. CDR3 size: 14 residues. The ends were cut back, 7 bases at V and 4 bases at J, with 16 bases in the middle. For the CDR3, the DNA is TGTGCCAGCACTGTTAACCTCGCGTCAGAGACCCAGTACTTC. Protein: CASTVNLASETQYF.

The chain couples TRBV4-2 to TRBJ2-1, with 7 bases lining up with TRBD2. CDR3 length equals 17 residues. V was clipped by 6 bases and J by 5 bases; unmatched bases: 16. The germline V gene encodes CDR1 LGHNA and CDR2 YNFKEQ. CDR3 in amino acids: CASSTHRRDYVHNEQFF. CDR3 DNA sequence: TGTGCCAGCAGTACACACCGCCGGGACTACGTACACAATGAGCAGTTCTTC.

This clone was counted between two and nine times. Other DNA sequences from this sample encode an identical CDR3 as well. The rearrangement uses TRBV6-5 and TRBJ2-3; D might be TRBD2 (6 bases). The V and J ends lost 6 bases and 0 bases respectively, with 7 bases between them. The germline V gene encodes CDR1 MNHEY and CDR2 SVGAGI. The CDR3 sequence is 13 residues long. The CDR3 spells CASRGTSTDTQYF. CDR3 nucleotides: TGTGCCAGCAGGGGGACTAGCACAGATACGCAGTATTTT.